This T cell receptor (beta chain) was identified in a study of blood T cell repertoires in COVID-19. Across the whole study: From T cells, B-cell-depleted T cells, or PBMCs came the material, which was cDNA or gDNA.

Data came from immunoSEQ multiplex PCR; TCRdb stores just in-frame clones and leaves some out. The table includes almost 90,000 clones, around 91% detected once. One Seattle source followed patients from active infection through their disease course. Germline loops: CDR1 SEHNR, CDR2 FQNEAQ (reference sequence). V lost 2 bases and J 0 bases, leaving 10 bases between the germline ends. The CDR3 has 16 residues. This receptor was obtained from a man between 18 and 35 years old with COVID-19, enrolled during active disease. Sequenced sample: peripheral blood. The rearrangement joins TRBV7-9 to TRBJ1-4; D might be TRBD1 (6 bases). The CDR3 nucleotides are TGTGCCAGCAGCTTATCCACAGGGACAACTAATGAAAAACTGTTTTTT. It encodes CASSLSTGTTNEKLFF.